This T cell receptor (beta chain) was sequenced for a study of memory CD4+ T cells and cytomegalovirus serostatus. Single viable CD3+CD4+CD8-CD45RO+ cells were sorted as the memory CD4+ T cells. Some clones are missing from TCRdb's copy, which holds only in-frame ones; the method was immunoSEQ multiplex PCR. The sample lists approximately 40,000 clones; over 65% were seen once. Looked up from germline, CDR1 is SGHTA and CDR2 is FQGNSA. V was shortened by 4 bases and J by 7 bases, with 8 bases between the two germline ends. This CDR3 is 11 amino acids long. The TCR was taken from an adult in good health and CMV-seronegative. The specimen sequenced was memory CD4+ T cells from blood. This rearrangement joins TRBV7-2 to TRBJ2-7; the D is unclear. The DNA of the CDR3 is TGTGCCAGCAGCTCCCAGGTTGAGCAGTACTTC. Residues: CASSSQVEQYF. The variable domain in full, with the rest retrieved from reference TRBV7-2 and TRBJ2-7, is GAGVSQSPSNKVTEKGKDVELRCDPISGHTALYWYRQSLGQGLEFLIYFQGNSAPDKSGLPSDRFSAERTGGSVSTLTIQRTQQEDSAVYLCASSSQVEQYFGPGTRLTVT.